This TCR beta chain derives from a study of vaccination and CD4 T cells after COVID-19. Comments on this clonotype: As yet, its antigen is unknown.

Noted treatment: approximately nine-day PBMC culture with coronavirus spike peptide pools or control peptides (ViraFEST assay). In the ViraFEST assay, peptide-pool expansion preceded TCR sequencing of expanded clonotypes. With 3 bases clipped from V and 7 bases from J, the junction kept 3 bases outside the gene matches. The CDR3 is 14 amino acids. Germline V lookup: CDR1 SGHTA, CDR2 FQGNSA. Oncomine TCR Beta short-read sequencing was applied to DNA from cultured CD4+ T cells. Using its own MiXCR run on the PCR reads, TCRdb lists one record per CDR3 protein. Of about 20,000 distinct CDR3 sequences listed, under 25% are singletons.

The chain is built from TRBV7-2 and TRBJ1-6; 7 bases are a match to TRBD1. The clonotype comes from a human donor with COVID-19. The sample was cultured CD4+ T cells from blood. CDR3 residues: CASSLGGGNSPLHF. CDR3 DNA: TGTGCCAGCAGCTTGGGAGGGGGCAATTCACCCCTCCACTTT.